These 10 T cell receptor beta chains were sequenced from one sample in a study of blood T cell repertoires in COVID-19. Sequencing used immunoSEQ multiplex PCR; TCRdb keeps in-frame clones, though not all of them. Among approximately 480,000 clones listed, 85% to 90% were seen once. Sequencing input: peripheral blood. These receptors all stem from a man in his late teens or twenties with COVID-19, enrolled during active disease.

V and J are TRBV2 and TRBJ1-4; 9 bases match TRBD1. CDR3 length equals 14 residues. Germline V lookup: CDR1 SNHLY, CDR2 FYNNEI. V dropped 6 bases and J dropped 7; count of bases not matched to a gene: 6. CDR3 coding DNA: TGTGCCAGCAGGGCCGGGACAGGGCGTGAAAAACTGTTTTTT. It encodes CASRAGTGREKLFF.

V gene TRBV5-1 combines with J gene TRBJ2-7; TRBD1 might be the D (8 bases). Germline values: CDR1 SGHRS, CDR2 YFSETQ. The V and J ends lost 4 bases and 2 bases respectively, with 19 bases between them. The CDR3 length is 16 residues. The CDR3, as DNA: TGCGCCAGCAGCGATGGTACAGGGGGAGGGACCTACGAGCAGTACTTC. Translating it yields CASSDGTGGGTYEQYF.

This clone came up once. CDR3 amino acids: CASSPAGQGSPLHF. The DNA of the CDR3 is TGTGCCAGCTCACCGGCGGGACAGGGATCACCCCTCCACTTT. The chain carries TRBV18 and TRBJ1-6; 9 bases map to TRBD1. The germline V gene encodes CDR1 KGHSH and CDR2 LQKENI. The trim removed 3 bases at V and 10 bases at J, leaving 4 bases unmatched. The CDR3 has 14 amino acids.

The chain carries TRBV18 and TRBJ1-3; TRBD1 might be the D (5 bases). V was cut by 3 bases and J by 0 bases, with 15 bases left in between. Germline V gives CDR1 KGHSH, CDR2 LQKENI. This CDR3 region has 17 residues. CDR3: CASSPGGTLRSGNTIYF. CDR3 bases: TGTGCCAGCTCACCGGGGGGAACACTTCGCTCTGGAAACACCATATATTTT.

The J gene is TRBJ2-3, the V gene TRBV6-2 or TRBV6-3, with no clear D. This CDR3 spans 13 amino acids. Germline V gene lookup returns CDR1 MNHEY and CDR2 SVGEGT. The ends were cut back, 2 bases at V and 6 bases at J, with 9 bases in the middle. The CDR3 region has the DNA TGTGCCAGCAGTTACCGTGACGGGGATACGCAGTATTTT. Protein sequence: CASSYRDGDTQYF.

The V call is TRBV11-3, the J call TRBJ1-3; D ambiguous. The CDR3 is 18 residues long. Trimming stripped 1 base from V and 0 bases from J, with 16 bases between. The V gene's germline CDR1 is SGHNT and CDR2 YENEEA. The CDR3 DNA sequence: TGTGCCAGCAGCTTAGTACGAGCGTGCAACCTCTCTGGAAACACCATATATTTT. This gives the protein CASSLVRACNLSGNTIYF.

The CDR3 sequence: CASSHPTGDNSPLHF. The DNA for the CDR3 is TGCGCCAGCAGCCACCCTACAGGGGATAATTCACCCCTCCACTTT. V and J are TRBV4-1 and TRBJ1-6; 7 bases are shared with TRBD1. The germline V gene encodes CDR1 MGHRA and CDR2 YSYEKL. V gave up 3 bases and J gave up 5 bases; unmatched junction bases: 4. There are 15 residues in the CDR3.

This chain connects TRBV10-2 to TRBJ2-1; 14 positions match TRBD2. CDR1 and CDR2 (germline): WSHSY, SAAADI. The CDR3 extends over 15 amino acids. The V and J ends lost 7 bases and 7 bases, in that order; junction bases with no gene match: 6. For the CDR3, the DNA is TGCGCCAGCAAGAGTGGGACTAGCGGGGGTAATGAGCAGTTCTTC. The encoded protein is CASKSGTSGGNEQFF.

In this sample, this clone turned up a few times. This chain connects TRBV3-1 (or the pseudogene TRBV3-2) to TRBJ1-6, with a possible D match to TRBD1 (6 bases). Trimming removed 7 bases from V and 3 bases from J, with 13 bases in between. This CDR3 is built from 15 residues. The germline gives CDR1 LGHDT, CDR2 YNNKEL (reference sequence). CDR3 sequence (DNA): TGTGCCAGCACCCCGGACAGCTTCTATAATTCACCCCTCCACTTT. It codes for CASTPDSFYNSPLHF.

With respect to this clone: This same CDR3 is encoded by further DNA sequences in the sample. The rearrangement links TRBV7-9 to TRBJ2-2; D gene ambiguous. The germline gives CDR1 SEHNR, CDR2 FQNEAQ (reference sequence). V lost 5 bases, J lost 8 bases, and 9 bases lay in between. The CDR3 runs to 12 residues. The CDR3 loop is CASSPITGELFF. CDR3 nucleotides: TGTGCCAGCAGCCCCATTACAGGGGAGCTGTTTTTT.